What follows are 30 T cell receptor beta chains derived from one specimen sequenced in a study of blood T cell repertoires in COVID-19. Measured with immunoSEQ multiplex PCR; TCRdb has only the in-frame clones, and not every one. In the table there are about 250,000 clones, 89% of which are singletons. The material sequenced was peripheral blood. Receptor source: a woman aged 40 to 50 who had recovered from COVID-19.

The chain employs TRBV3-1 (or the pseudogene TRBV3-2) and TRBJ1-1, with 11 bases aligning to TRBD1. In germline, CDR1 is LGHDT, CDR2 YNNKEL (reference sequence). The CDR3 spans 18 residues. The V segment lost 3 bases and the J segment 1 base; nucleotides outside the gene matches: 10. CDR3 sequence (DNA): TGTGCCAGCAGCCAGCTCGTTAGGACAGGGGGCCGGAACACTGAAGCTTTCTTT. Translation: CASSQLVRTGGRNTEAFF.

The CDR3 DNA reads TGTGCCAGCAGCGTCGCCGGGACAGGGGGTTTTGGCTACACCTTC. This encodes CASSVAGTGGFGYTF. This chain connects TRBV9 to TRBJ1-2, with TRBD1 matching over 11 bases. Germline CDR1 is SGDLS and CDR2 is YYNGEE. This CDR3 is 15 amino acids long. Germline trimming cut 2 bases from V and 7 bases from J; bases unmatched to any gene: 7.

The chain is built from TRBV3-1 (or the pseudogene TRBV3-2) and TRBJ2-1; 8 nucleotides line up with TRBD2. CDR1 LGHDT and CDR2 YNNKEL come from the germline V gene (reference sequence). V was clipped by 4 bases and J by 6 bases; unmatched bases: 8. There are 15 residues in the CDR3. Written as DNA, the CDR3 is TGTGCCAGCAGCCCGCGGGGGGATCTGGGCAATGAGCAGTTCTTC. This codes for CASSPRGDLGNEQFF.

The rearrangement uses TRBV7-9 and TRBJ2-2, with D possibly being TRBD2 (6 bases). The CDR3 covers 13 residues. V lost 5 bases, J lost 6 bases, and 10 bases lay in between. CDR1 and CDR2 (germline): SEHNR, FQNEAQ (reference sequence). CDR3 DNA: TGTGCCAGCAGCCTGGGACTCCCCGGGGAGCTGTTTTTT. Translation: CASSLGLPGELFF.

This clone appeared a single time. The chain is built from TRBV30 and TRBJ2-3; 8 bases align to TRBD2. This CDR3 has 11 amino acids. Germline CDR1 reads GTSNPN; CDR2 reads SVGIG (reference sequence). The CDR3, as DNA: TGTGGAGCGGGGGTCGGAGATACGCAGTATTTT. Translation: CGAGVGDTQYF.

This chain links TRBV7-9 with TRBJ1-1; D perhaps matches TRBD1 (6 bases). V gave up 3 bases and J gave up 0 bases, with 8 bases separating them. Germline-derived CDR1 and CDR2 are SEHNR and FQNEAQ (reference sequence). The CDR3 has 14 amino acids. The CDR3 nucleotides are TGTGCCAGCAGCTTCACAGGGATGAACACTGAAGCTTTCTTT. Amino acids: CASSFTGMNTEAFF.

This rearrangement joins TRBV19 to TRBJ1-2; no clear D gene. The CDR3 contains 14 residues. The germline gives CDR1 LNHDA, CDR2 SQIVND (reference sequence). Trimming shortened V by 2 bases and J by 0 bases, and 7 bases separated the two germline ends. The DNA of the CDR3 is TGTGCCAGTAGTATAAACGGAGCTAACTATGGCTACACCTTC. Translated, it gives CASSINGANYGYTF.

The rearrangement links TRBV5-1 to TRBJ2-1; a possible D gene is TRBD1 (5 bases). V dropped 4 bases and J dropped 9 bases, with 11 bases sitting between them. Germline loops: CDR1 SGHRS, CDR2 YFSETQ. This CDR3 has 12 amino acids. The CDR3 DNA reads as TGCGCCAGCAGCCCGATCGACAGTGAGCAGTTCTTC. It encodes CASSPIDSEQFF.

The rearrangement links TRBV24-1 to TRBJ2-1; TRBD1 matches at 8 bases. The CDR3 runs 16 residues. Germline V gene data show CDR1 as KGHDR and CDR2 as SFDVKD. J gave up 3 bases and V 4 bases, and 7 bases lay outside the gene matches. The CDR3: CATSDPTGDFYNEQFF. The DNA of the CDR3 is TGTGCCACCAGTGACCCGACAGGGGATTTCTACAATGAGCAGTTCTTC.

V gene TRBV6-1 combines with J gene TRBJ2-1, with TRBD2 identical over 7 bases. CDR1 is MNHNS and CDR2 is SASEGT in the germline V gene. Germline trimming cut 1 base from V and 8 bases from J; bases unmatched to any gene: 14. CDR3 length: 17 amino acids. The CDR3 protein is CASSEGASGSLGDEQFF. Here the CDR3 DNA reads TGTGCCAGCAGTGAAGGGGCTAGCGGTTCCCTGGGCGATGAGCAGTTCTTC.

A word on this clone: One end of the junction is discordant with germline, which a read error may explain. V usage is TRBV12-3 or TRBV12-4 and J usage is TRBJ2-7, with 7 positions matching TRBD1. The CDR3 extends over 13 amino acids. This CDR3 is CASSSGQPYQQYF. As DNA, the CDR3 is TGTGCCAGCAGTTCGGGACAGCCCTACCAGCAGTACTTC.

The rearrangement joins TRBV24-1 to TRBJ2-7, with TRBD2 identical over 8 bases. The germline V gene encodes CDR1 KGHDR and CDR2 SFDVKD. The CDR3 extends over 14 amino acids. V trimming: 2 bases; J trimming: 2 bases; junction bases outside the gene matches: 1. The CDR3 loop reads CATSDSGLAYEQYF. Here the CDR3 DNA reads TGTGCCACCAGTGATTCGGGACTAGCCTACGAGCAGTACTTC.

The chain combines TRBV7-9 with TRBJ2-1, with 8 bases matching TRBD2. The V and J ends lost 2 bases and 4 bases, in that order; junction bases with no gene match: 1. Germline CDR1 is SEHNR and CDR2 is FQNEAQ (reference sequence). The CDR3 sequence is 14 residues long. CDR3 residues: CASSLQREYNEQFF. DNA of the CDR3: TGTGCCAGCAGCTTACAGCGGGAGTACAATGAGCAGTTCTTC.

This clone was detected many times. V and J are TRBV3-1 (or the pseudogene TRBV3-2) and TRBJ2-7, with D possibly matching TRBD2 (5 bases). Trimming took off 0 bases at V and 4 bases at J, with 16 bases between the two ends. This CDR3 spans 16 amino acids. Germline CDR1 and CDR2: LGHDT and YNNKEL (reference sequence). The CDR3 loop reads CASSQDAGVPHYEQYF. The DNA for the CDR3 is TGTGCCAGCAGCCAAGATGCCGGGGTCCCTCATTACGAGCAGTACTTC.

This rearrangement joins TRBV3-1 (or the pseudogene TRBV3-2) to TRBJ2-1; TRBD2 agrees at 7 bases. The trim removed 2 bases at V and 2 bases at J, leaving 6 bases unmatched. Germline CDR1 is LGHDT and CDR2 is YNNKEL (reference sequence). The CDR3 extends over 16 amino acids. The CDR3 loop is CASSQTELAAYNEQFF. For the CDR3, the DNA is TGTGCCAGCAGCCAAACTGAGCTAGCGGCCTACAATGAGCAGTTCTTC.

J is TRBJ2-7 and V is TRBV4-1; D is perhaps TRBD1 (6 bases). CDR1 and CDR2 (germline): MGHRA, YSYEKL. This CDR3 has 15 amino acids. Trimming took 0 bases from V and 2 from J, leaving 11 bases between them. The CDR3 reads CASSQEKQGAYEQYF. In DNA form, the CDR3 reads TGCGCCAGCAGCCAAGAAAAACAGGGCGCCTACGAGCAGTACTTC.

This clone occurred once. The V call is TRBV28, the J call TRBJ2-2; 10 bases fit TRBD2. This CDR3 is 15 amino acids long. Per the germline V gene, CDR1 is MDHEN and CDR2 is SYDVKM. V lost 8 bases to trimming and J lost 5 bases; unmatched junction nucleotides: 8. Written as DNA, the CDR3 is TGTGCCAGCCAAAACTTAGCGGGAGGAACCGGGGAGCTGTTTTTT. It translates to CASQNLAGGTGELFF.

The chain recombines TRBV19 with TRBJ1-4; D not resolved. V lost 5 bases to trimming and J lost 5 bases, with 12 bases between them. This CDR3 has 14 amino acids. Per germline, CDR1 LNHDA and CDR2 SQIVND (reference sequence). The CDR3 coding sequence is TGTGCCAGTAGTTCGGGTCGACTGAATGAAAAACTGTTTTTT. This translates into CASSSGRLNEKLFF.

The V call is TRBV28, the J call TRBJ2-2; TRBD1 agrees at 11 bases. CDR3 length equals 15 residues. J gave up 6 bases and V 7 bases, and 7 bases lay outside the gene matches. The germline V gene encodes CDR1 MDHEN and CDR2 SYDVKM. CDR3 region: CASITGQGDPGELFF. Written as DNA, the CDR3 is TGTGCCAGCATCACGGGACAGGGGGACCCCGGGGAGCTGTTTTTT.

The V gene is TRBV9, the J gene TRBJ1-2; maybe TRBD1 (6 bases). Trimming left V 4 bases short and J 4 bases short, with 11 bases between. This CDR3 has 13 amino acids. Germline assignment: CDR1 SGDLS and CDR2 YYNGEE. CDR3 sequence reads: CASSPQQGYGYTF. The DNA for the CDR3 is TGTGCCAGCAGCCCCCAACAGGGCTATGGCTACACCTTC.

This rearrangement joins TRBV28 to TRBJ2-2, with D possibly matching TRBD1 (5 bases). The germline V gene encodes CDR1 MDHEN and CDR2 SYDVKM. The CDR3 is made up of 14 amino acids. V lost 6 bases and J lost 1, with 9 bases in between. As DNA, the CDR3 is TGTGCCAGCAGCAGACAGCGGAACACCGGGGAGCTGTTTTTT. This translates into CASSRQRNTGELFF.

The genes are TRBV7-3 and TRBJ2-1; the D is unclear. V gave up 5 bases and J gave up 2 bases, with 13 bases separating them. Germline V gene lookup returns CDR1 SGHTA and CDR2 FQGTGA. CDR3 length: 15 residues. As DNA, the CDR3 is TGTGCCAGCAGCCGCCAAGCCGGTACCTACAATGAGCAGTTCTTC. Residues: CASSRQAGTYNEQFF.

This rearrangement joins TRBV9 to TRBJ2-2; 10 bases agree with TRBD2. CDR1 SGDLS and CDR2 YYNGEE come from the germline V gene. Unmatched junction bases numbered 7, after V lost 0 bases and J lost 5 bases. The CDR3 is made up of 17 amino acids. The CDR3 region is CASSVDSAGGYTGELFF. The CDR3 DNA reads TGTGCCAGCAGCGTAGATTCAGCGGGAGGGTATACCGGGGAGCTGTTTTTT.

The genes are TRBV5-4 and TRBJ2-6; weak D call: TRBD1 (5 bases). Trimming took off 0 bases at V and 1 base at J, with 5 bases between the two ends. The CDR3 sequence is 15 residues long. Germline V gene data show CDR1 as SGHNT and CDR2 as YYREEE (reference sequence). The CDR3 bases are TGTGCCAGCAGCTTGGGACAGTCTGGGGCCAACGTCCTGACTTTC. It translates to CASSLGQSGANVLTF.

The CDR3 region is CASQPDTGGPYEQYF. DNA of the CDR3: TGTGCCAGTCAACCCGATACGGGAGGGCCCTACGAGCAGTACTTC. The chain uses TRBV6-5 and TRBJ2-7, with 8 bases matching TRBD2. J lost 2 bases, V lost 9 bases, and 12 bases had no gene match. The germline V gene has CDR1 MNHEY and CDR2 SVGAGI. The CDR3 length is 15 residues.

The V call is TRBV5-6, the J call TRBJ1-2, with D perhaps matching TRBD1 (6 bases). Trimming removed 6 bases at V and 4 bases at J, with 16 bases between. From germline, CDR1 is SGHDT and CDR2 YYEEEE. The CDR3 covers 14 residues. The CDR3 spells CASTFNRDPYGYTF. The CDR3 coding sequence is TGTGCCAGCACCTTCAACAGGGACCCCTATGGCTACACCTTC.

The chain carries TRBV10-2 and TRBJ1-5; D remains ambiguous. The CDR3 extends over 16 amino acids. V gave up 5 bases and J gave up 0 bases, with 14 bases separating them. Germline-derived CDR1 and CDR2 are WSHSY and SAAADI. The CDR3 coding sequence is TGCGCCAGCAGTTCGATAGACACCTATAGCAATCAGCCCCAGCATTTT. Encoded protein: CASSSIDTYSNQPQHF.

J is TRBJ2-2 and V is TRBV7-9, with 16 bases matching TRBD2. Germline assignment: CDR1 SEHNR and CDR2 FQNEAQ (reference sequence). This CDR3 has 18 residues. The ends lost 4 bases at V and 0 bases at J; junction bases unmatched: 2. The CDR3 sequence: CASSYGTSGRANTGELFF. The CDR3 DNA reads as TGTGCCAGCAGCTACGGGACTAGCGGGAGGGCGAACACCGGGGAGCTGTTTTTT.

Points on this clone: Other DNA sequences in the sample encode the same CDR3. The chain couples TRBV30 to TRBJ1-5; 8 positions agree with TRBD1. V shed 0 bases, J shed 2 bases, and the junction held 0 bases outside the gene matches. Germline assignment: CDR1 GTSNPN and CDR2 SVGIG (reference sequence). The CDR3 has 14 residues. For the CDR3, the DNA is TGTGCCTGGAGTGTGGGACAGGGCAATCAGCCCCAGCATTTT. This encodes CAWSVGQGNQPQHF.

This rearrangement joins TRBV19 to TRBJ2-1; 11 nucleotides line up with TRBD2. Germline CDR1 LNHDA, CDR2 SQIVND (reference sequence). Unmatched junction bases numbered 8, after V lost 1 base and J lost 0 bases. There are 19 residues in the CDR3. The CDR3 bases are TGTGCCAGTAGTATAGGGAGGACTAGCGGGCGGAGCTCCTACAATGAGCAGTTCTTC. Residues: CASSIGRTSGRSSYNEQFF. Combining the CDR3 with reference TRBV19 and TRBJ2-1 gives the whole variable domain DGGITQSPKYLFRKEGQNVTLSCEQNLNHDAMYWYRQDPGQGLRLIYYSQIVNDFQKGDIAEGYSVSREKKESFPLTVTSAQKNPTAFYLCASSIGRTSGRSSYNEQFFGPGTRLTVL.